The 6 T cell receptor beta chains below come from one sample, sequenced in a study of stem cell transplantation in POMP-related autoinflammatory disease. Assay: immunoSEQ multiplex PCR; the TCRdb copy retains only in-frame clones and omits some. The sample contains some 70,000 clones, approximately 91% of which appear only once. This material consisted of CD4+ T cells from PBMCs, taken after stem cell transplantation. All receptors come from a human patient with POMP-related autoinflammation and immune dysregulation (PRAID). Part of the T cell pool may stem from the graft donor.

This sequence joins TRBV24-1 and TRBJ2-2; 8 nucleotides agree with TRBD1. V was clipped by 4 bases and J by 3 bases; unmatched bases: 6. The germline CDR1 and CDR2 sequences are KGHDR and SFDVKD. The CDR3 has 16 residues. The CDR3 is CATSDSGTGHTGELFF. The CDR3 DNA reads as TGTGCCACCAGTGACTCCGGGACAGGACACACCGGGGAGCTGTTTTTT.

This clone was recorded once. A junction end diverges from the germline sequence, so it may reflect a read error. The V call is TRBV20-1, the J call TRBJ2-1; D ambiguous. Germline V lookup: CDR1 DFQATT, CDR2 SNEGSKA (reference sequence). The CDR3 runs to 9 residues. The CDR3 loop reads CSAREDQIF. In DNA form, the CDR3 reads TGCAGTGCTAGAGAAGACCAGATCTTC.

The rearrangement links TRBV3-1 (or the pseudogene TRBV3-2) to TRBJ1-2, with D perhaps matching TRBD1 (5 bases). V lost 2 bases to trimming and J lost 8 bases, with 12 bases between them. This CDR3 has 13 amino acids. Germline CDR1 reads LGHDT; CDR2 reads YNNKEL (reference sequence). CDR3 DNA: TGTGCCAGCAGCCAATCGGGCAGGGCCGGCTACACCTTC. This gives the protein CASSQSGRAGYTF.

The V and J genes are TRBV20-1 and TRBJ2-3; D unclear. Germline CDR1 DFQATT, CDR2 SNEGSKA (reference sequence). The V end was cut by 6 bases, the J end by 5 bases, with 9 bases between. The CDR3 has 11 amino acids. The CDR3 region is CSAHRGDTQYF. The DNA of the CDR3 is TGCAGTGCCCACAGAGGAGATACGCAGTATTTT.

The V gene is TRBV6-5, the J gene TRBJ2-7, with 12 bases aligning to TRBD2. Looked up from germline, CDR1 is MNHEY and CDR2 is SVGAGI. V trimming: 0 bases; J trimming: 0 bases; junction bases outside the gene matches: 0. The CDR3 is made up of 16 amino acids. The CDR3 DNA follows: TGTGCCAGCAGTTACTCGGGACTAGCGGGCTCCTACGAGCAGTACTTC. Residues: CASSYSGLAGSYEQYF.

The CDR3, as DNA: TGCGCCAGCCGACCTCAAGACGGGAACACCATATATTTT. This gives the protein CASRPQDGNTIYF. The chain uses TRBV5-1 and TRBJ1-3, with D uncertain. The CDR3 length is 13 residues. The germline gives CDR1 SGHRS, CDR2 YFSETQ. The V gene lost 7 bases and the J gene lost 7 bases, with 15 bases spanning the gap.